Below, one T cell receptor (beta chain) is given with its context. With 0 bases clipped from V and 5 bases from J, the junction kept 8 bases outside the gene matches. The germline CDR1 and CDR2 sequences are SGHRS and YFSETQ. CDR3 length: 16 residues. This specimen comes from a study of blood T cell repertoires in COVID-19. Study at large: Two negative PCRs, clearance, or symptom resolution were required of recovered Cohort 3 donors. Samples came from the United States, Italy and Spain, spanning acute and convalescent COVID-19.

Methods used by the authors: Estimated nucleated cell counts came from reference gene primer amplification. The protocol was immunoSEQ multiplex PCR, while the TCRdb copy is restricted to in-frame clones and leaves out a portion. D and trimming were read from the DNA, whereas the V and J calls and clone size are those reported in that table. The data contain some 300,000 clones, 88% of them singletons. The rearrangement uses TRBV5-1 and TRBJ2-1; 7 nucleotides line up with TRBD2. This clonotype was sampled from a woman aged 55-70 years in a cohort exposed to, infected with or recovered from COVID-19 (not recorded which). The source material was PBMCs or T cells enriched from blood (not recorded which). The CDR3 sequence is CASSLVSGIRDNEQFF. Written as DNA, the CDR3 is TGCGCCAGCAGCTTGGTGAGCGGGATCAGGGACAATGAGCAGTTCTTC.